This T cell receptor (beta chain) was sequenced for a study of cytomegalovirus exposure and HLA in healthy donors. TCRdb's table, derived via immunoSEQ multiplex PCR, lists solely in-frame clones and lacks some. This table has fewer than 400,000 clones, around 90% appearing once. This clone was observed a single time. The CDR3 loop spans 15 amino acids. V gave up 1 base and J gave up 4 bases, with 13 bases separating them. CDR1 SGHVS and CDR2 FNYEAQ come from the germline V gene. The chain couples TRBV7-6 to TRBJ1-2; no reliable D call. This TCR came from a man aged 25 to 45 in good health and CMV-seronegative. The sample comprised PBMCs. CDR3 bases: TGTGCCAGCAGCTTAGAGAGTGGCGGGTCCTATGGCTACACCTTC. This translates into CASSLESGGSYGYTF.